The 21 T cell receptor beta chains given below trace back to one sample, sequenced in a study of blood T cells in healthy people across ages. PCR was performed a second time for 7 to 11 cycles using a sample-barcoded 5' primer and a J-beta primer mix. One entry per CDR3 protein results from TCRdb running MiXCR on the 5' RACE reads. This sample yields 980,000 or so distinct CDR3 sequences, of which roughly 43% are seen a single time; under 15% belongs to the top ten. Sequenced material: blood. Every receptor here comes from a man under 40 in good health.

V and J are TRBV6-5 and TRBJ1-2; D uncertain. CDR1 and CDR2 (germline): MNHEY, SVGAGI. The CDR3 runs to 15 residues. V was shortened by 6 bases and J by 4 bases, with 18 bases between the two germline ends. The CDR3 DNA reads TGTGCCAGCAGGTTAACAGCACTGTCCTTCTATGGCTACACCTTC. Translated: CASRLTALSFYGYTF.

The rearrangement joins TRBV4-1 to TRBJ2-7, with TRBD2 as a possible D gene (7 bases). Deletions cut 1 base from V and 2 bases from J, with 15 bases between. Germline-derived CDR1 and CDR2 are MGHRA and YSYEKL. CDR3 length equals 16 residues. CDR3 nucleotides: TGCGCCAGCAGCCAAGTAGTGGGGGGGGGCGCCTACGAGCAGTACTTC. Translated: CASSQVVGGGAYEQYF.

The sample holds a few counts of this clonotype. V usage is TRBV3-1 and J usage is TRBJ2-7, with TRBD1 identical over 8 bases. Germline assignment: CDR1 LGHDT and CDR2 YNNKEL (reference sequence). Losses at the gene ends were 4 bases for V and 4 bases for J; bases not matched to a gene: 9. This CDR3 has 15 residues. The CDR3, as DNA: TGTGCCAGCAGCCGCGGGACAGGCAGTCCATACGAGCAGTACTTC. Translation: CASSRGTGSPYEQYF.

The CDR3 sequence is CASSHRQGVENGYTF. In DNA form, the CDR3 reads TGTGCCAGCAGCCACAGACAGGGGGTAGAGAATGGCTACACCTTC. The chain is built from TRBV3-1 and TRBJ1-2, with 9 bases fitting TRBD1. Losses at the gene ends were 3 bases for V and 6 bases for J; bases not matched to a gene: 8. This CDR3 has 15 amino acids. Germline CDR1 is LGHDT and CDR2 is YNNKEL (reference sequence). Variable domain in full (rest from reference TRBV3-1 and TRBJ1-2): DTAVSQTPKYLVTQMGNDKSIKCEQNLGHDTMYWYKQDSKKFLKIMFSYNNKELIINETVPNRFSPKSPDKAHLNLHINSLELGDSAVYFCASSHRQGVENGYTFGSGTRLTVV.

This clonotype has just one count. The CDR3 DNA is TGCGCCAGCAGCGAAACGGGACAGACCAACACTGAAGCTTTCTTT. Residues: CASSETGQTNTEAFF. The chain combines TRBV5-1 with TRBJ1-1; 7 bases line up with TRBD1. This CDR3 region has 15 residues. Germline CDR1 SGHRS, CDR2 YFSETQ. The J segment lost 2 bases and the V segment lost 4 bases, leaving 8 bases of the junction unmatched.

The chain uses TRBV7-2 and TRBJ2-4; D unclear. The CDR3 is 15 amino acids. Per germline, CDR1 SGHTA and CDR2 FQGNSA. V was pared by 5 bases and J by 0 bases, with 11 bases between. The CDR3 bases are TGTGCCAGCAGCCCCCCGACACTAGCCAAAAACATTCAGTACTTC. It specifies CASSPPTLAKNIQYF.

A remark on this clonotype: With a much larger clone just one base away, this may be a read error. V and J are TRBV6-5 and TRBJ2-6; a possible D gene is TRBD1 (5 bases). Germline assignment: CDR1 MNHEY and CDR2 SVGAGI. V lost 10 bases, J lost 0 bases, and 10 bases lay in between. The CDR3 consists of 14 residues. CDR3 nucleotide sequence: TGTGCCACCTACAGGATCTCTGGGGCCAACGTCCTGACTTTC. The encoded protein is CATYRISGANVLTF.

This rearrangement joins TRBV20-1 to TRBJ2-3; 8 bases line up with TRBD2. This CDR3 contains 16 residues. Germline lookup yields CDR1 DFQATT and CDR2 SNEGSKA (reference sequence). The V gene end was trimmed by 0 bases and the J gene end by 2 bases; junction bases not matched to a gene: 7. The CDR3 loop reads CSARDKAGATTDTQYF. CDR3 nucleotides: TGCAGTGCTAGAGATAAAGCGGGAGCGACCACAGATACGCAGTATTTT.

The chain links TRBV28 to TRBJ2-7, with D possibly being TRBD2 (5 bases). V lost 7 bases to trimming and J lost 5 bases, with 9 bases between them. Germline CDR1 MDHEN, CDR2 SYDVKM. CDR3 size: 11 residues. CDR3: CASIRGDEQYF. CDR3 coding DNA: TGTGCCAGCATCCGGGGAGACGAGCAGTACTTC. Filled out from reference TRBV28 and TRBJ2-7, the complete variable domain reads DVKVTQSSRYLVKRTGEKVFLECVQDMDHENMFWYRQDPGLGLRLIYFSYDVKMKEKGDIPEGYSVSREKKERFSLILESASTNQTSMYLCASIRGDEQYFGPGTRLTVT.

The chain links TRBV9 to TRBJ2-5; TRBD2 is a possible D gene (5 bases). Between the trimmed V and J ends, which lost 2 bases and 5 bases, there was a span of 19 bases. This CDR3 comprises 16 residues. CDR1 SGDLS and CDR2 YYNGEE come from the germline V gene. DNA of the CDR3: TGTGCCAGCAGCGTTAGAGAAGGGAGATCGGACGAGACCCAGTACTTC. Translating gives CASSVREGRSDETQYF.

The rearrangement joins TRBV7-2 to TRBJ2-3; D is unclear. The CDR3 loop spans 15 amino acids. Trimming removed 3 bases at V and 0 bases at J, with 10 bases between. From germline, CDR1 is SGHTA and CDR2 FQGNSA. CDR3 bases: TGTGCCAGCAGCTTGTATGGTTCTAGCACAGATACGCAGTATTTT. Protein sequence: CASSLYGSSTDTQYF.

Remarks on this clonotype: At one boundary the junction diverges from the germline segment, which might be a read error. This chain links TRBV7-2 with TRBJ2-3, with a tentative D call TRBD1 (5 bases). Looked up from germline, CDR1 is SGHTA and CDR2 is FQGNSA. The CDR3 contains 16 residues. The DNA of the CDR3 is TGTGCCGGCAGCAGACGGACAAGGGGCGAGTCAGATACGCAGTATTTT. Translating it yields CAGSRRTRGESDTQYF.

The rearrangement uses TRBV9 and TRBJ2-1; 7 bases align to TRBD2. CDR3 length: 13 residues. V shed 5 bases, J shed 6 bases, and the junction held 5 bases outside the gene matches. Germline V lookup: CDR1 SGDLS, CDR2 YYNGEE. The CDR3 coding sequence is TGTGCCAGCAGACCTAGCGGAGCCAATGAGCAGTTCTTC. Translating gives CASRPSGANEQFF.

The V gene is TRBV7-2, the J gene TRBJ2-3; D unclear. The length of the CDR3 is 15 residues. Germline lookup yields CDR1 SGHTA and CDR2 FQGNSA. Trimming stripped 2 bases from V and 2 bases from J, with 11 bases between. CDR3 protein: CASSLSVSNTDTQYF. CDR3 nucleotide sequence: TGTGCCAGCAGCTTATCGGTCTCAAACACAGATACGCAGTATTTT.

The chain employs TRBV9 and TRBJ2-7; possibly TRBD1 for D (6 bases). With 0 bases removed from V and 3 bases from J, the gap between germline ends came to 16 bases. In germline, CDR1 is SGDLS, CDR2 YYNGEE. The CDR3 extends over 16 amino acids. CDR3 bases: TGTGCCAGCAGCGTAGATCTGGCTAGCAGGGGCTACGAGCAGTACTTC. The encoded protein is CASSVDLASRGYEQYF.

This clonotype was counted a single time. V and J are TRBV5-1 and TRBJ2-3; no firm D call. Germline V gives CDR1 SGHRS, CDR2 YFSETQ. The V gene lost 4 bases and the J gene lost 3 bases, with 12 bases spanning the gap. CDR3 length equals 14 residues. DNA of the CDR3: TGCGCCAGCAGCGTGTCCCCGGAGACAGATACGCAGTATTTT. Translating gives CASSVSPETDTQYF.

The V gene is TRBV4-1, the J gene TRBJ2-2, with unresolved D. Germline V gives CDR1 MGHRA, CDR2 YSYEKL. The CDR3 has 14 amino acids. The V end lost 1 base, the J end lost 6 bases, and 9 bases lay between the germline ends. CDR3 loop: CASSQGPVPGELFF. DNA of the CDR3: TGCGCCAGCAGCCAAGGCCCGGTGCCCGGGGAGCTGTTTTTT.

The V gene is TRBV18, the J gene TRBJ2-3; 8 positions match TRBD2. The CDR3 runs to 18 residues. Germline-derived CDR1 and CDR2 are KGHSH and LQKENI. The J segment lost 2 bases and the V segment lost 4 bases, leaving 14 bases of the junction unmatched. The CDR3 sequence is CASSHSRSAGGLTDTQYF. DNA of the CDR3: TGTGCCAGCTCACACTCAAGATCGGCGGGGGGACTCACAGATACGCAGTATTTT.

In its sample, this clonotype was seen a few times. The genes are TRBV5-6 and TRBJ2-5, with D maybe TRBD2 (6 bases). The CDR3 consists of 16 residues. Trimming removed 4 bases from V and 0 bases from J, with 16 bases in between. Germline V gene lookup returns CDR1 SGHDT and CDR2 YYEEEE. The CDR3 DNA reads TGTGCCAGCAGCCCCAGCCGGGACTGGCACCAAGAGACCCAGTACTTC. It yields the protein CASSPSRDWHQETQYF.

V and J are TRBV5-1 and TRBJ2-5; D gene ambiguous. This CDR3 region has 14 residues. V lost 4 bases and J lost 11, with 21 bases in between. CDR1 and CDR2 (germline): SGHRS, YFSETQ. CDR3 nucleotides: TGCGCCAGCAGCGTGGGGTTTCTGGGGAATGAGCAGTACTTC. Protein product: CASSVGFLGNEQYF. Combining the CDR3 with reference TRBV5-1 and TRBJ2-5 gives the whole variable domain KAGVTQTPRYLIKTRGQQVTLSCSPISGHRSVSWYQQTPGQGLQFLFEYFSETQRNKGNFPGRFSGRQFSNSRSEMNVSTLELGDSALYLCASSVGFLGNEQYFGPGTRLLVL.

This clonotype has more than one count but fewer than ten. V and J are TRBV4-3 and TRBJ2-1; D assignment may be TRBD1 or TRBD2 (5 bases each). V was pared by 1 base and J by 9 bases, with 16 bases between. Germline CDR1 reads LGHNA; CDR2 reads YSLEER. The CDR3 totals 15 residues. The CDR3 region has the DNA TGCGCCAGCAGCCAAGCGGCACTAGACAGAGGTGAGCAGTTCTTC. Protein sequence: CASSQAALDRGEQFF.